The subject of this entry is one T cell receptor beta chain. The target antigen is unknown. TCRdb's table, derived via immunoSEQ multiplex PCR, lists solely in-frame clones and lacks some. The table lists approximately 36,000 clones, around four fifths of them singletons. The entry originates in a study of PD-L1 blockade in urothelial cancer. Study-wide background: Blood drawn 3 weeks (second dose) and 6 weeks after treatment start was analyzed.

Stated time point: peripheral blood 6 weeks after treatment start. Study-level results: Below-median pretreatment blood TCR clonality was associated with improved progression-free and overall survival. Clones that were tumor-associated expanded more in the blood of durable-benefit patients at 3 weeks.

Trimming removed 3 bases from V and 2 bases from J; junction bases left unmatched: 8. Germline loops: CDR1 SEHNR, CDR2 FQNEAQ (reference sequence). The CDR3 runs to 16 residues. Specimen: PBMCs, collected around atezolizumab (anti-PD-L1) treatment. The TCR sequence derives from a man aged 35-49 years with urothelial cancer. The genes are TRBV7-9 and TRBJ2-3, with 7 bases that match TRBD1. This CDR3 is CASSLGRDRNTDTQYF. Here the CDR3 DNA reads TGTGCCAGCAGCTTGGGTCGGGACAGAAACACAGATACGCAGTATTTT.